The 28 T cell receptor beta chains given below trace back to one sample, sequenced in a study of T cell repertoires in cytomegalovirus infection. TCRdb recomputed calls from the reads with MiXCR, one row per CDR3 protein. The sample consists of 150,000 to 200,000 distinct CDR3 sequences, roughly 19% of them appearing once. Sequenced input: PBMCs. The receptors shown here come from a human donor in good health (CMV status not recorded). Some clones in this sample may be carry-over from other donors' samples.

This chain links TRBV7-9 with TRBJ2-1; 7 nucleotides match TRBD1. Germline V lookup: CDR1 SEHNR, CDR2 FQNEAQ (reference sequence). The CDR3 is 13 amino acids. Trimming cost V 4 bases and J 3 bases; bases outside gene matches: 0. The CDR3 sequence is CASSWDSYNEQFF. Written as DNA, the CDR3 is TGTGCCAGCAGCTGGGACAGCTACAATGAGCAGTTCTTC.

This clonotype was recorded at least ten times. The V gene is TRBV7-2, the J gene TRBJ2-3; TRBD2 matches 16 bases. Germline trimming cut 4 bases from V and 6 bases from J; bases unmatched to any gene: 10. This CDR3 is 18 amino acids long. CDR1 is SGHTA, CDR2 FQGNSA, per germline. CDR3 nucleotides: TGTGCCAGCAGCTCCTCCGGGACTAGCGGGAGGGCGAGTGATACGCAGTATTTT. It yields the protein CASSSSGTSGRASDTQYF.

This chain uses TRBV28 with TRBJ1-5, with 7 positions matching TRBD1. The CDR3 covers 16 residues. The germline CDR1 and CDR2 sequences are MDHEN and SYDVKM. The V segment lost 6 bases and the J segment 1 base; nucleotides outside the gene matches: 9. The CDR3 here is CASSFSPGQSNQPQHF. CDR3 nucleotides: TGTGCCAGCAGCTTTTCCCCGGGACAGAGCAATCAGCCCCAGCATTTT. Using reference TRBV28 and TRBJ1-5 for the parts outside the CDR3, the full variable domain is DVKVTQSSRYLVKRTGEKVFLECVQDMDHENMFWYRQDPGLGLRLIYFSYDVKMKEKGDIPEGYSVSREKKERFSLILESASTNQTSMYLCASSFSPGQSNQPQHFGDGTRLSIL.

This clonotype was seen repeatedly, ten times or more. The chain employs TRBV28 and TRBJ2-3; D is possibly TRBD2 (5 bases). Germline CDR1 is MDHEN and CDR2 is SYDVKM. V dropped 3 bases and J dropped 5 bases, with 18 bases sitting between them. This CDR3 contains 16 residues. The CDR3 DNA sequence: TGTGCCAGCAGTTTTAACGGGGTCGATGGAGAAGATACGCAGTATTTT. Protein sequence: CASSFNGVDGEDTQYF.

The CDR3 region is CASREGQFF. DNA of the CDR3: TGTGCCAGCAGGGAAGGGCAGTTCTTC. The chain is built from TRBV5-8 and TRBJ2-1; D call uncertain. The CDR3 consists of 9 residues. Germline CDR1 SGHTS, CDR2 YDEGEE. Trimming removed 5 bases from V and 12 bases from J, with 6 bases in between.

This clonotype was counted ten times or more. The rearrangement joins TRBV25-1 to TRBJ2-5; TRBD1 matches at 9 bases. The CDR3 contains 16 residues. V lost 4 bases, J lost 2 bases, and 8 bases stayed unmatched. Germline assignment: CDR1 MGHDK and CDR2 SYGVNS. The CDR3 loop is CASSVSGTGRQETQYF. The CDR3 nucleotides are TGTGCCAGCAGTGTCTCCGGGACAGGGCGACAAGAGACCCAGTACTTC.

This clonotype was counted between two and nine times. The gene calls are TRBV6-2 or TRBV6-3 and TRBJ2-2; weak D call: TRBD1 (5 bases). The CDR3 is 16 residues long. From germline, CDR1 is MNHEY and CDR2 SVGEGT. V lost 1 base, J lost 1 base, and 10 bases lay in between. The CDR3: CASSYFAGLNTGELFF. In DNA form, the CDR3 reads TGTGCCAGCAGTTACTTCGCAGGGCTGAACACCGGGGAGCTGTTTTTT.

This clonotype was found a few times. The chain couples TRBV7-3 to TRBJ2-3, with 13 bases identical to TRBD2. J gave up 10 bases and V 4 bases, and 5 bases lay outside the gene matches. The germline V gene has CDR1 SGHTA and CDR2 FQGTGA. The CDR3 loop spans 14 amino acids. The CDR3 DNA reads TGTGCCAGCAGCTCCGGACTAGCGGGAGTGGCGCAGTATTTT. Translating it yields CASSSGLAGVAQYF. Based on the CDR3 plus reference TRBV7-3 and TRBJ2-3, the full variable domain is GAGVSQTPSNKVTEKGKYVELRCDPISGHTALYWYRQSLGQGPEFLIYFQGTGAADDSGLPNDRFFAVRPEGSVSTLKIQRTERGDSAVYLCASSSGLAGVAQYFGPGTRLTVL.

This clonotype has only a few counts. The chain joins TRBV7-6 to TRBJ1-2; D is unclear. Between the trimmed V and J ends, which lost 2 bases and 1 base, there was a span of 8 bases. Germline values: CDR1 SGHVS, CDR2 FNYEAQ. The CDR3 consists of 14 residues. The CDR3 region has the DNA TGTGCCAGCAGCTTAACCATGGATAACTATGGCTACACCTTC. It translates to CASSLTMDNYGYTF. Complete variable domain (other parts from reference TRBV7-6 and TRBJ1-2): GAGVSQSPRYKVTKRGQDVALRCDPISGHVSLYWYRQALGQGPEFLTYFNYEAQQDKSGLPNDRFSAERPEGSISTLTIQRTEQRDSAMYRCASSLTMDNYGYTFGSGTRLTVV.

This chain links TRBV25-1 with TRBJ2-2, with 12 bases identical to TRBD2. CDR1 is MGHDK and CDR2 is SYGVNS in the germline V gene. The CDR3 sequence is 15 residues long. J gave up 7 bases and V 4 bases, and 4 bases lay outside the gene matches. The CDR3 spells CASSATSGRHGELFF. DNA of the CDR3: TGTGCCAGCAGTGCGACTAGCGGGAGACACGGGGAGCTGTTTTTT.

To note about this clonotype: The junction does not match germline at one end; this may be a read error. This chain links TRBV6-6 with TRBJ1-1; 7 positions agree with TRBD1. Germline CDR1 MNHNY, CDR2 SVGAGI (reference sequence). The CDR3 consists of 14 residues. CDR3 sequence (DNA): TGTGCCAGCAGTTACGAGGGGGCGCGAACTGTAGCTTTCTTT. Its translation: CASSYEGARTVAFF.

This chain links TRBV7-6 with TRBJ2-7; TRBD2 might be the D (6 bases). The germline gives CDR1 SGHVS, CDR2 FNYEAQ. There are 15 residues in the CDR3. Trimming stripped 0 bases from V and 0 bases from J, with 9 bases between. The CDR3 DNA reads TGTGCCAGCAGCTTAGCGCTGGGGGGCTCCTACGAGCAGTACTTC. Amino acid sequence: CASSLALGGSYEQYF.

This clonotype was found a few times. The gene calls are TRBV28 and TRBJ2-7; 7 bases fit TRBD1. Germline V gene data show CDR1 as MDHEN and CDR2 as SYDVKM. CDR3 length: 16 residues. The V gene end was trimmed by 3 bases and the J gene end by 1 base; junction bases not matched to a gene: 9. The CDR3 spells CASSFTWDSPSYEQYF. CDR3 nucleotides: TGTGCCAGCAGTTTCACGTGGGACAGTCCTTCCTACGAGCAGTACTTC.

This clonotype came up a few times. The gene calls are TRBV7-6 and TRBJ2-1; D gene uncertain. V shed 5 bases and J shed 6 bases, with 5 bases lying between them. Germline CDR1 reads SGHVS; CDR2 reads FNYEAQ. There are 11 residues in the CDR3. The CDR3 DNA follows: TGTGCCAGCAGCGAAGTCAATGAGCAGTTCTTC. Translating gives CASSEVNEQFF.

The table lists this clonotype with many counts. The chain employs TRBV5-1 and TRBJ2-2, with D perhaps matching TRBD2 (6 bases). The CDR3 contains 16 residues. The germline V gene has CDR1 SGHRS and CDR2 YFSETQ. V was trimmed by 2 bases and J by 1 base, leaving 12 bases between them. CDR3: CASSLPGTENTGELFF. For the CDR3, the DNA is TGCGCCAGCAGCTTACCCGGGACTGAGAACACCGGGGAGCTGTTTTTT. Full variable domain (missing parts from reference TRBV5-1 and TRBJ2-2): KAGVTQTPRYLIKTRGQQVTLSCSPISGHRSVSWYQQTPGQGLQFLFEYFSETQRNKGNFPGRFSGRQFSNSRSEMNVSTLELGDSALYLCASSLPGTENTGELFFGEGSRLTVL.

This clonotype was counted many times. The gene calls are TRBV2 and TRBJ1-1, with TRBD1 as a possible D gene (5 bases). This CDR3 is 14 amino acids long. Germline CDR1 and CDR2: SNHLY and FYNNEI. Deletions cut 3 bases from V and 1 base from J, with 9 bases between. The CDR3 reads CASSDVRANTEAFF. In DNA form, the CDR3 reads TGTGCCAGCAGTGATGTCAGGGCGAACACTGAAGCTTTCTTT.

This clonotype has more than one count but fewer than ten. The chain combines TRBV7-9 with TRBJ1-1, with 9 bases that match TRBD1. CDR3 length equals 14 residues. Trimming at V came to 5 bases and at J to 1 base, leaving 2 bases not matched to a gene. Germline CDR1 reads SEHNR; CDR2 reads FQNEAQ (reference sequence). This chain's CDR3 is CASSKTGGNTEAFF. CDR3 DNA: TGTGCCAGCAGCAAGACAGGGGGGAACACTGAAGCTTTCTTT.

This clonotype was counted only a few times. This rearrangement joins TRBV11-2 to TRBJ2-7, with D possibly matching TRBD2 (5 bases). CDR3 length: 12 residues. From germline, CDR1 is SGHAT and CDR2 FQNNGV. Between the trimmed V and J ends, which lost 0 bases and 6 bases, there was a span of 6 bases. CDR3 coding DNA: TGTGCCAGCAGCTTAGATCGGGGCGAGCAGTACTTC. It is translated as CASSLDRGEQYF.

This sequence joins TRBV30 and TRBJ2-1, with D possibly being TRBD2 (6 bases). The germline V and J ends were trimmed by 4 bases and 5 bases, with 15 bases remaining between them. Germline CDR1 reads GTSNPN; CDR2 reads SVGIG (reference sequence). This CDR3 is 14 amino acids long. This CDR3 is CAWKSGSPNNEQFF. The CDR3 region has the DNA TGTGCCTGGAAATCCGGGAGCCCCAACAATGAGCAGTTCTTC.

This clonotype occurred once. The genes are TRBV28 and TRBJ2-7; no reliable D call. Germline CDR1 and CDR2: MDHEN and SYDVKM. V was pared by 5 bases and J by 6 bases, with 11 bases between. The CDR3 loop spans 12 amino acids. CDR3 sequence: CASSIRVGEQYF. In DNA form, the CDR3 reads TGTGCCAGCAGTATTCGGGTGGGCGAGCAGTACTTC.

The rearrangement uses TRBV4-1 and TRBJ2-7, with 10 bases aligning to TRBD1. Germline CDR1 is MGHRA and CDR2 is YSYEKL. After removal of 0 bases from V and 4 bases from J, the junction contained 6 bases not matched to a gene. CDR3 length equals 16 residues. CDR3 residues: CASSQDWTGGKYEQYF. Here the CDR3 DNA reads TGCGCCAGCAGCCAAGATTGGACAGGGGGTAAATACGAGCAGTACTTC.

This clonotype was counted many times. V is TRBV7-8 and J is TRBJ2-2, with D perhaps assigned TRBD1 or TRBD2 (5 bases each). The CDR3 runs to 16 residues. Trimming took off 5 bases at V and 7 bases at J, with 20 bases between the two ends. Germline V lookup: CDR1 SGHVS, CDR2 FQNEAQ. As DNA, the CDR3 is TGTGCCAGCAGCCCCCCCGGGGCCAGGGCGGACGGGGAGCTGTTTTTT. This sequence encodes CASSPPGARADGELFF.

This clonotype came up a few times. The chain employs TRBV19 and TRBJ2-2; 8 nucleotides agree with TRBD2. CDR1 LNHDA and CDR2 SQIVND come from the germline V gene (reference sequence). V gave up 7 bases and J gave up 3 bases; unmatched junction bases: 10. This CDR3 spans 16 amino acids. The CDR3 DNA reads as TGTGCCAGTACCATTATGGCGGGGGGTCACACCGGGGAGCTGTTTTTT. This gives the protein CASTIMAGGHTGELFF.

About this clonotype: A much larger clone differs by one base, so this may be a read error. V and J are TRBV28 and TRBJ2-3, with no clear D. V was trimmed by 3 bases and J by 2 bases, leaving 6 bases between them. The germline CDR1 and CDR2 sequences are MDHEN and SYDVKM. The CDR3 has 13 residues. The CDR3 region is CASSFDITDTQYF. CDR3 DNA: TGTGCCAGCAGTTTCGACATCACAGATACGCAGTATTTT.

This clonotype has just one count. The chain couples TRBV12-3 or TRBV12-4 to TRBJ2-3, with 9 bases aligning to TRBD1. This CDR3 spans 16 amino acids. The V and J ends lost 5 bases and 1 base, in that order; junction bases with no gene match: 7. As DNA, the CDR3 is TGTGCCAGCAGTCTAAAGCGGACAGGGGGCACAGATACGCAGTATTTT. Protein: CASSLKRTGGTDTQYF.

This clonotype was picked up many times. The chain joins TRBV7-2 to TRBJ1-1; 7 bases fit TRBD1. Germline assignment: CDR1 SGHTA and CDR2 FQGNSA. V lost 4 bases and J lost 3; bases outside the gene matches: 8. The CDR3 length is 15 residues. CDR3 in amino acids: CASSSTGKGYTEAFF. The DNA of the CDR3 is TGTGCCAGCAGCTCGACAGGGAAGGGATACACTGAAGCTTTCTTT.

Note on this clonotype: This may stem from a read error, because a much larger clone lies one nucleotide away. The rearrangement links TRBV5-6 to TRBJ1-1; D not certain. The V end was cut by 2 bases, the J end by 1 base, with 12 bases between. Per germline, CDR1 SGHDT and CDR2 YYEEEE. CDR3 length: 15 amino acids. The CDR3 sequence: CASSFLERTNTEAFF. CDR3 nucleotide sequence: TGTGCCAGCAGCTTTTTGGAACGGACGAACACTGAAGCTTTCTTT.

The J gene is TRBJ1-5, the V gene TRBV2; TRBD1 matches at 8 bases. The J segment lost 6 bases and the V segment lost 10 bases, leaving 8 bases of the junction unmatched. Germline CDR1 is SNHLY and CDR2 is FYNNEI. The CDR3 is 13 residues long. The CDR3 DNA sequence: TGTGCCACCAGACAGGGGTTGAGTCAGCCCCAGCATTTT. Amino acids: CATRQGLSQPQHF.